This T cell receptor (beta chain) is from a study of cytomegalovirus exposure and HLA in healthy donors. Study-wide context: The Caucasian-associated ancestry cluster held roughly 78% of 300 to 500 genotyped donors. General study findings and limits: As confirmed in vitro, a few CMV-associated chains were specific for CMV antigens. Apart from CMV serostatus, no immune exposure information was available.

Germline V gene lookup returns CDR1 MNHEY and CDR2 SMNVEV (reference sequence). CDR3 size: 14 residues. V was cut by 6 bases and J by 1 base, with 12 bases left in between. The PCR ran on 60 Vbeta and 13 Jbeta primers. Clones were read by immunoSEQ multiplex PCR, and TCRdb kept only the in-frame ones, dropping some. Here the sample spans 120,000 or so clones, roughly 80% being singletons. Comment on this clone: The antigen is unknown.

Sequenced sample: PBMCs. This chain uses TRBV27 with TRBJ1-1, with no clear D. The receptor was isolated from a woman between 35 and 50 years old in good health and CMV-seropositive. CDR3 bases: TGTGCCAGCAGATTGGTTGGCCCGAACACTGAAGCTTTCTTT. This translates into CASRLVGPNTEAFF.